These T cell receptor beta chains were read from a single sample in a study of blood T cell repertoires in COVID-19. Clones were read by immunoSEQ multiplex PCR, and TCRdb kept only the in-frame ones, dropping some. The profile shows fewer than 300,000 clones, around 79% of them singletons. Source material: peripheral blood. These receptors all come from a woman of 80 years or more with acute or convalescent COVID-19. Both conserved end residues are part of each CDR3. The D gene is left open where the match is weak. Size tells how often a clone was seen (once, few, many) or the class of an expanded clone, and some rows leave it out.

>TRBV11-2|TRBJ2-7|.|.
CASRTQTSTYEQYF
TGTGCCAGCAGAACACAAACCTCGACCTACGAGCAGTACTTC
>TRBV2|TRBJ1-2|TRBD1|.
CASRQQGEGYGYTF
TGTGCCAGCAGACAACAGGGGGAAGGATATGGCTACACCTTC
>TRBV11-2|TRBJ1-3|.|.
CASSTSVQGPGNTIYF
TGTGCCAGCAGCACCTCGGTTCAGGGCCCTGGAAACACCATATATTTT
>TRBV2|TRBJ2-4|TRBD1|.
CASRPGQSNRGVTKNIQYF
TGTGCCAGCAGACCCGGACAATCCAACAGGGGAGTAACCAAAAACATTCAGTACTTC
>TRBV4-1|TRBJ2-1|TRBD2|.
CASSQGGLEGNEQFF
TGCGCCAGCAGCCAGGGTGGACTAGAGGGCAATGAGCAGTTCTTC
>TRBV6-5|TRBJ2-7|.|.
CASRPPGKATGEQYF
TGTGCCAGCAGGCCCCCGGGGAAAGCTACGGGGGAGCAGTACTTC
>TRBV6-1|TRBJ1-5|.|.
CASSDTGGAGNQPQHF
TGTGCCAGCAGTGATACCGGGGGAGCGGGCAATCAGCCCCAGCATTTT
>TRBV6-1|TRBJ1-2|TRBD1|few
CASSESRGQNLYTF
TGTGCCAGCAGTGAAAGTAGGGGACAGAACCTCTACACCTTC
>TRBV29-1|TRBJ1-5|.|few
CSVGEGNQPQHF
TGCAGCGTCGGGGAGGGGAATCAGCCCCAGCATTTT
>TRBV2|TRBJ1-4|.|.
CAGAYRESEKLFF
TGTGCCGGGGCCTACAGGGAAAGCGAAAAACTGTTTTTT
>TRBV13|TRBJ1-6|.|.
CASSPGSFNSPLHF
TGTGCCAGCAGCCCCGGGTCCTTCAATTCACCCCTCCACTTT
>TRBV6-5|TRBJ1-3|.|.
CASRSGHLGNTIYF
TGTGCCAGCCGTTCAGGACACCTCGGAAACACCATATATTTT
>TRBV5-1|TRBJ2-7|.|.
CASSSTPPGEQYF
TGCGCCAGCAGCTCGACTCCCCCCGGGGAGCAGTACTTC
>TRBV6-1|TRBJ1-6|.|.
CASSDSVGNSPLHF
TGTGCCAGCAGTGACAGCGTCGGTAATTCACCCCTCCACTTT
>TRBV27|TRBJ2-5|.|few
CASSTYRGGGTQYF
TGTGCCAGCAGTACCTACAGGGGAGGTGGGACCCAGTACTTC
>TRBV2|TRBJ1-5|TRBD1|.
CASSQGAGAGQPQHF
TGTGCCAGCAGTCAGGGGGCCGGGGCGGGCCAGCCCCAGCATTTT
>TRBV15|TRBJ2-3|.|.
CATSREVSVNVGADTQYF
TGTGCCACCAGCAGAGAAGTCTCGGTAAATGTTGGAGCAGATACGCAGTATTTT
>TRBV5-4|TRBJ1-4|.|once
CASRRASNEKLFF
TGTGCCAGCAGGAGGGCAAGTAATGAAAAACTGTTTTTT
>TRBV6-5|TRBJ1-6|TRBD1|.
CASSLETGANSPLHF
TGTGCCAGCAGCTTGGAGACAGGGGCGAATTCACCCCTCCACTTT
>TRBV19|TRBJ2-2|.|.
CASSIVGGIPNTGELFF
TGTGCCAGTAGTATTGTAGGCGGCATACCGAACACCGGGGAGCTGTTTTTT
>TRBV3-1/TRBV3-2|TRBJ2-6|.|.
CASSQDGPGSGANVLTF
TGTGCCAGCAGCCAAGATGGTCCGGGAAGTGGGGCCAACGTCCTGACTTTC
>TRBV3-1/TRBV3-2|TRBJ2-4|.|.
CASSQGPNRRGGNIQYF
TGTGCCAGCAGCCAAGGACCGAACAGGCGGGGCGGAAACATTCAGTACTTC
>TRBV10-1|TRBJ1-1|.|.
CASSDSTFRPEAFF
TGCGCCAGCAGTGATTCAACATTTCGCCCTGAAGCTTTCTTT
>TRBV5-1|TRBJ1-3|.|.
CASSLGAGSPSFSGNTIYF
TGCGCCAGCAGCTTGGGCGCGGGCTCCCCCTCCTTCTCTGGAAACACCATATATTTT
>TRBV10-2|TRBJ2-3|.|.
CATQSLALTDTQYF
TGCGCCACCCAATCCCTAGCCCTTACAGATACGCAGTATTTT
>TRBV10-3|TRBJ1-3|.|once
CAISTGFGNTIYF
TGTGCCATCAGTACAGGGTTTGGAAACACCATATATTTT
>TRBV5-1|TRBJ2-1|TRBD2|.
CASSWGGGYNEQFF
TGCGCCAGCAGCTGGGGGGGAGGTTACAATGAGCAGTTCTTC
>TRBV5-1|TRBJ2-7|.|few
CASSLPSYEQYF
TGCGCCAGCAGCCTTCCCTCCTACGAGCAGTACTTC
>TRBV10-3|TRBJ2-5|.|.
CAISESWQTEETQYF
TGTGCCATCAGTGAGTCGTGGCAGACAGAAGAGACCCAGTACTTC
>TRBV28|TRBJ1-4|.|.
CASSYPGEKLFF
TGTGCCAGCAGTTACCCCGGTGAAAAACTGTTTTTT
>TRBV2|TRBJ1-1|TRBD1|.
CASRDSGGTEAFF
TGTGCCAGCAGAGACTCAGGGGGCACTGAAGCTTTCTTT
>TRBV6-5|TRBJ1-2|TRBD1|.
CASSRRTGYGYTF
TGTGCCAGCAGCCGCCGGACAGGCTATGGCTACACCTTC
>TRBV6-5|TRBJ2-2|TRBD1|.
CASSYLTGGRGELFF
TGTGCCAGCAGTTATTTGACAGGGGGCAGGGGGGAGCTGTTTTTT
>TRBV7-2|TRBJ2-7|.|few
CASSLAGPYEQYF
TGTGCCAGCAGCTTAGCGGGGCCCTACGAGCAGTACTTC
>TRBV13|TRBJ2-6|.|.
CASSYTSQDPSGANVLTF
TGTGCCAGCAGTTACACCTCACAGGACCCCTCTGGGGCCAACGTCCTGACTTTC
>TRBV5-1|TRBJ1-2|TRBD1|.
CASSNRGLNGYTF
TGCGCCAGCAGCAACAGGGGCCTTAATGGCTACACCTTC
>TRBV23-1|TRBJ2-5|TRBD1|.
CASSHRDSPTKLGTQYF
TGCGCCAGCAGTCATCGGGACAGCCCAACCAAACTCGGGACCCAGTACTTC
>TRBV2|TRBJ2-3|.|.
CASSERGRLGGASTDTQYF
TGTGCCAGCAGTGAACGTGGAAGACTCGGGGGAGCTAGCACAGATACGCAGTATTTT
>TRBV5-1|TRBJ2-3|TRBD1|.
CASSFTQGDTQYF
TGCGCCAGCAGCTTTACACAGGGGGATACGCAGTATTTT
>TRBV5-4|TRBJ2-7|TRBD1|few
CASSWGRQGSEQYF
TGTGCCAGCAGCTGGGGCCGACAGGGGAGCGAGCAGTACTTC
>TRBV6-5|TRBJ1-4|TRBD1|.
CASSYSGTGDEEKLFF
TGTGCCAGCAGTTACTCCGGGACAGGGGATGAGGAAAAACTGTTTTTT
>TRBV29-1|TRBJ2-1|TRBD2|.
CSVEDGGLAGMEQFF
TGCAGCGTTGAAGATGGAGGACTAGCGGGAATGGAGCAGTTCTTC
>TRBV25-1|TRBJ1-2|.|.
CASSEGGTQRRGFYGYTF
TGTGCCAGCAGTGAAGGAGGGACCCAAAGGAGGGGATTTTATGGCTACACCTTC
>TRBV19|TRBJ1-1|TRBD1|.
CASITGQGMNTEAFF
TGTGCCAGTATTACAGGACAGGGCATGAACACTGAAGCTTTCTTT
>TRBV18|TRBJ1-2|TRBD1|.
CASSIRRDSPSYGYTF
TGTGCCAGCTCAATCCGGCGGGACAGCCCATCCTATGGCTACACCTTC
>TRBV7-2|TRBJ1-2|TRBD1|few
CASSYTGTVSFSNYGYTF
TGTGCCAGCAGCTATACCGGGACAGTTAGTTTTTCTAACTATGGCTACACCTTC
>TRBV24-1|TRBJ2-7|TRBD1|.
CATSVHTERDRVDEQYF
TGTGCCACCAGTGTCCATACCGAGAGGGACAGGGTAGACGAGCAGTACTTC
>TRBV6-5|TRBJ2-1|TRBD2|.
CASTLAGGSYNEQFF
TGTGCCAGCACTTTAGCGGGGGGATCCTACAATGAGCAGTTCTTC
>TRBV7-2|TRBJ1-6|.|.
CASSLAFGGALGGSPLHF
TGTGCCAGCAGCTTAGCGTTCGGGGGGGCCTTGGGAGGCTCACCCCTCCACTTT
>TRBV11-1|TRBJ1-2|.|.
CASSHGLDLYGYTF
TGTGCCAGCAGCCATGGACTAGACCTCTATGGCTACACCTTC
>TRBV29-1|TRBJ2-7|.|.
CSAKQGLGYEQYF
TGCAGCGCAAAACAGGGATTGGGCTACGAGCAGTACTTC
>TRBV3-1/TRBV3-2|TRBJ2-7|.|few
CASSQRAGEQYF
TGTGCCAGCAGCCAAAGAGCAGGGGAGCAGTACTTC